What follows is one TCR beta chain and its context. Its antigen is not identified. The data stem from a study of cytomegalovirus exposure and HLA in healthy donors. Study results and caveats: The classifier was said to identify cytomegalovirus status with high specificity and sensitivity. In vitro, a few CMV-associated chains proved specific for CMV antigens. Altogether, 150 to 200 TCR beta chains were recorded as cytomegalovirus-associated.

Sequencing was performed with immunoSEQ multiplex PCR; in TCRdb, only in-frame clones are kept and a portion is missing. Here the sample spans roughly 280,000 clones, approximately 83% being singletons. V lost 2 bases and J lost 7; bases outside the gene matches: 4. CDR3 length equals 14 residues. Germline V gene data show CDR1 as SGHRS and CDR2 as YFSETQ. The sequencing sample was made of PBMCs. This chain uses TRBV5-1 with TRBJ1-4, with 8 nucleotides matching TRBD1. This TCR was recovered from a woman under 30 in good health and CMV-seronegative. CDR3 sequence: CASSFGTGGEKLFF. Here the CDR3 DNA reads TGCGCCAGCAGCTTCGGGACAGGCGGTGAAAAACTGTTTTTT.